These 18 T cell receptor beta chains were sequenced from one sample in a study of T cells in Graves' hyperthyroidism and ophthalmopathy. TCR beta CDR3 regions were amplified from RNA transcripts. The HTBI primer set served for first-round RT-PCR of the TCR CDR3. TCRdb redid the calling of the multiplex PCR reads with MiXCR, one entry per CDR3 protein. The sample comprises a few hundred thousand distinct CDR3 sequences, about 16% of which are singletons, and approximately 3.5% rests with the top ten. Source material: blood. The receptors were sampled from a woman aged 35 to 49 with Graves' ophthalmopathy.

This clonotype was observed at least ten times. The chain is built from TRBV5-6 and TRBJ2-1; no firm D call. Germline loops: CDR1 SGHDT, CDR2 YYEEEE. The CDR3 has 12 residues. Between the trimmed V and J ends, which lost 5 bases and 7 bases, there was a span of 10 bases. CDR3 in DNA: TGTGCCAGCAGTGGAGCCGGTAATGAGCAGTTCTTC. Protein product: CASSGAGNEQFF.

This clonotype appeared a few times. The chain carries TRBV7-9 and TRBJ2-3; D tentatively reads TRBD1 or TRBD2 (5 bases each). CDR3 length: 11 residues. The V gene lost 5 bases and the J gene lost 14 bases, with 14 bases spanning the gap. Germline lookup yields CDR1 SEHNR and CDR2 FQNEAQ (reference sequence). CDR3 nucleotide sequence: TGTGCCAGCAGCCCCGGGACGAAGAGGTATTTT. It translates to CASSPGTKRYF.

The V and J genes are TRBV5-1 and TRBJ1-6, with D uncertain. This CDR3 has 16 amino acids. CDR1 and CDR2 (germline): SGHRS, YFSETQ. Trimming took off 4 bases at V and 7 bases at J, with 18 bases between the two ends. CDR3: CASSIVVGGLNSPLHF. The DNA of the CDR3 is TGCGCCAGCAGCATCGTCGTGGGAGGGCTAAATTCACCCCTCCACTTT.

This clonotype was picked up a small number of times. The chain has TRBV10-2 and TRBJ1-4; TRBD1 might be the D (5 bases). V was trimmed by 0 bases and J by 5 bases, leaving 10 bases between them. The length of the CDR3 is 15 residues. Germline V gene data show CDR1 as WSHSY and CDR2 as SAAADI. For the CDR3, the DNA is TGCGCCAGCAGTGAGTCTGGGGGATCCAATGAAAAACTGTTTTTT. Translating it yields CASSESGGSNEKLFF.

The chain is built from TRBV6-2 or TRBV6-3 and TRBJ1-1; a possible D gene is TRBD1 (5 bases). This CDR3 is built from 12 residues. V was pared by 5 bases and J by 7 bases, with 11 bases between. Germline V lookup: CDR1 MNHEY, CDR2 SVGEGT. Written as DNA, the CDR3 is TGTGCCAGCAGTGCCCGGGGGGTTGAAGCTTTCTTT. It is translated as CASSARGVEAFF.

In regard to this clonotype: A much more abundant neighbour one base away suggests this may be a read error. The chain carries TRBV10-3 and TRBJ1-5; D uncertain. The CDR3 runs 14 residues. Germline values: CDR1 ENHRY, CDR2 SYGVKD. Trimming removed 5 bases at V and 0 bases at J, with 8 bases between. The CDR3 nucleotides are TGTGCCATCAGTTACGGCAATAGCAATCAGCCCCAGCATTTT. It encodes CAISYGNSNQPQHF.

The table lists this clonotype with a few counts. The chain employs TRBV27 and TRBJ2-2, with TRBD2 matching over 14 bases. CDR1 is MNHEY and CDR2 is SMNVEV in the germline V gene (reference sequence). V shed 7 bases, J shed 2 bases, and the junction held 6 bases outside the gene matches. The CDR3 runs to 17 residues. CDR3 loop: CASNWGLAGDNTGELFF. The CDR3 nucleotides read TGTGCCAGCAATTGGGGACTAGCGGGAGACAACACCGGGGAGCTGTTTTTT.

This clonotype was counted at least ten times. The chain has TRBV5-1 and TRBJ1-1; 7 bases are a match to TRBD1. Per the germline V gene, CDR1 is SGHRS and CDR2 is YFSETQ. Losses at the gene ends were 5 bases for V and 1 base for J; bases not matched to a gene: 5. CDR3 length equals 14 residues. The CDR3 nucleotides are TGCGCCAGCAGGTTACAGGGGACGAACACTGAAGCTTTCTTT. This encodes CASRLQGTNTEAFF.

The chain couples TRBV5-4 to TRBJ1-2; D gene unclear. Germline values: CDR1 SGHNT, CDR2 YYREEE (reference sequence). The germline V and J ends were trimmed by 3 bases and 0 bases, with 9 bases remaining between them. CDR3 size: 14 residues. This CDR3 is CASSYSLANYGYTF. CDR3 DNA: TGTGCCAGCAGCTATTCGTTGGCTAACTATGGCTACACCTTC.

This clonotype was seen repeatedly, ten times or more. The rearrangement links TRBV6-1 to TRBJ2-1; 9 positions match TRBD1. Germline V CDR1 and CDR2: MNHNS, SASEGT. Trimming at V came to 0 bases and at J to 3 bases, leaving 9 bases not matched to a gene. The CDR3 consists of 18 residues. The chain's CDR3 is CASSEATSRDRVYNEQFF. The CDR3 nucleotides are TGTGCCAGCAGTGAAGCGACCAGCCGGGACAGGGTCTACAATGAGCAGTTCTTC.

This chain uses TRBV2 with TRBJ2-4; D gene uncertain. Trimming stripped 1 base from V and 4 bases from J, with 8 bases between. This CDR3 has 14 residues. Germline CDR1 is SNHLY and CDR2 is FYNNEI. The CDR3 region is CASSEGWGKNIQYF. Here the CDR3 DNA reads TGTGCCAGCAGTGAAGGGTGGGGAAAAAACATTCAGTACTTC.

This clonotype showed up just once. A read error may be the cause here, since a much bigger clone is one base away. V and J are TRBV6-1 and TRBJ2-7; weak D call: TRBD2 (7 bases). The CDR3 is made up of 13 amino acids. Germline V gives CDR1 MNHNS, CDR2 SASEGT. The germline V and J ends were trimmed by 6 bases and 7 bases, with 16 bases remaining between them. CDR3 sequence: CASRPGGKGEQYF. The CDR3 bases are TGTGCCAGCAGACCGGGGGGCAAGGGTGAGCAGTACTTC.

As to this clonotype: A junction end diverges from the germline sequence, so it may reflect a read error. The chain employs TRBV11-3 and TRBJ2-4; possibly TRBD1 for D (6 bases). This CDR3 has 14 residues. The germline CDR1 and CDR2 sequences are SGHNT and YENEEA. CDR3 bases: TGTACCAGCAGCTTACCGGGACAACAAAACATTCAGTACTTC. It encodes CTSSLPGQQNIQYF.

This clonotype was seen ten or more times. J is TRBJ1-5 and V is TRBV5-6; D is unclear. The germline V gene has CDR1 SGHDT and CDR2 YYEEEE. The V gene lost 1 base and the J gene lost 7 bases, with 6 bases spanning the gap. The CDR3 has 12 residues. The CDR3 bases are TGTGCCAGCAGCTTGTACGGGCAGCCCCAGCATTTT. Translating it yields CASSLYGQPQHF.

This clonotype has at least ten counts. J is TRBJ2-1 and V is TRBV20-1; 9 positions agree with TRBD2. V shed 7 bases and J 7 bases; nucleotides not matched to a gene: 11. This CDR3 region has 14 residues. Germline V gene sequence: CDR1 DFQATT, CDR2 SNEGSKA (reference sequence). This CDR3 is CSVTERLAANEQFF. The CDR3, as DNA: TGCAGTGTCACGGAGCGACTAGCGGCAAATGAGCAGTTCTTC.

As concerns this clonotype: Just one base apart from a much larger clone, this may be a read error. The chain is built from TRBV20-1 and TRBJ2-7; D is possibly TRBD1 (6 bases). Trimming took 7 bases from V and 2 from J, leaving 18 bases between them. The CDR3 runs 14 residues. CDR1 DFQATT and CDR2 SNEGSKA come from the germline V gene (reference sequence). The CDR3 DNA follows: TGCAGTGTTCGACTGGGGGCGGGCACCTACGAGCAGTACTTC. Amino acids: CSVRLGAGTYEQYF.

V gene TRBV18 combines with J gene TRBJ1-2; D not resolved. Germline V gene sequence: CDR1 KGHSH, CDR2 LQKENI. There are 16 residues in the CDR3. Trimming stripped 3 bases from V and 6 bases from J, with 20 bases between. The CDR3 protein is CASSPRVLGGEDGYTF. CDR3 DNA sequence: TGTGCCAGCTCACCGCGAGTTTTGGGAGGTGAGGATGGCTACACCTTC.

This clonotype was detected only a few times. This chain connects TRBV6-1 to TRBJ2-2; D is tentatively TRBD1 or TRBD2 (5 bases each). The germline V and J ends were trimmed by 6 bases and 4 bases, with 12 bases remaining between them. Looked up from germline, CDR1 is MNHNS and CDR2 is SASEGT. There are 14 residues in the CDR3. Written as DNA, the CDR3 is TGTGCCAGCAGCCCCCCGAGGGGCACCGGGGAGCTGTTTTTT. Amino acid sequence: CASSPPRGTGELFF.